This TCR beta chain is drawn from a study of T-cell reconstitution after alpha-beta-depleted transplantation in children. Study results and caveats: Newly produced T cells mostly accounted for T-cell counts and diversity one year post-transplant. Recipient T cells and thymic progenitors that survived gave rise to the high TCRbeta diversity observed at day 60 in some patients. Alpha-beta T cells about two months after transplant reportedly derived from several hundred expanded graft clones.

This clonotype was seen repeatedly, ten times or more. Its antigen is unidentified. Germline V CDR1 and CDR2: MGHRA, YSYEKL. The CDR3 has 16 amino acids. V dropped 1 base and J dropped 0 bases, with 13 bases sitting between them. It was with unique molecular identifiers that the TCRbeta library was prepared. MiXCR was run by TCRdb on the PCR reads, yielding one entry per CDR3 protein. The sample lists 900,000 or so distinct CDR3 sequences, about 16% occurring once. The sample here was PBMCs, mostly from graft donor cells, taken 360 days after TCRalphabeta/CD19-depleted stem cell transplant. The receptor was isolated from a male patient younger than 18 who had a stem cell transplant for acute lymphoblastic leukemia, so the T cells may come from the graft donor. V and J are TRBV4-1 and TRBJ2-7; D unclear. CDR3 in amino acids: CASSQVPLAFSYEQYF. The CDR3 bases are TGCGCCAGCAGCCAAGTCCCTTTAGCATTCTCCTACGAGCAGTACTTC.